This TCR beta chain was obtained from a study of long-term antiretroviral therapy in people with HIV. The libraries were made with immunoSEQ v3.0 at survey level. Per sample, sequencing targeted 40,000-50,000 T-cell genomes. The table came from immunoSEQ multiplex PCR; TCRdb's copy has only in-frame clones and leaves some out. This table holds fewer than 35,000 clones, just under 80% found once. In regard to this clone: As yet, its antigen is unknown.

Overall study results and limits: Every time point showed a repertoire led by clones expanded before ART.

V lost 6 bases and J 7 bases, leaving 19 bases between the germline ends. CDR3 size: 15 residues. Looked up from germline, CDR1 is LNHDA and CDR2 is SQIVND (reference sequence). This TCR derives from a woman between 45 and 65 years old with HIV. The chain recombines TRBV19 with TRBJ1-5, with D perhaps TRBD1 (5 bases). This specimen was unsorted PBMCs, taken 3.1 years after starting antiretroviral therapy. In nucleotides, the CDR3 is TGTGCCAGTAGCAATGAGGGGCAGGGTTGGCAGCCCCAGCATTTT. Translation gives CASSNEGQGWQPQHF.